The T cell receptor beta chain under discussion was sequenced for a study of CXCR4 blockade with PD-1 therapy in pancreatic cancer. CDR1 and CDR2 (germline): MRHNA, SNTAGT. This CDR3 is 15 amino acids long. Some clones are missing from TCRdb's copy, which holds only in-frame ones; the method was immunoSEQ multiplex PCR. The table includes roughly 18,000 clones, over 60% detected once. On this clone itself: Germline is not matched at one junction end, which may reflect a read error.

Source material: tumor tissue. The V and J genes are TRBV6-4 and TRBJ2-1, with a weak D call TRBD1 (6 bases). The TCR sequence derives from a human donor with pancreatic ductal adenocarcinoma. The CDR3 is CAISEPTQGYGEQFF. CDR3 DNA: TGTGCCATCAGTGAGCCAACACAGGGATACGGTGAGCAGTTCTTC.